This T cell receptor beta chain was recorded in a study of T cells in Graves' hyperthyroidism and ophthalmopathy. The wider study: The blood sample was taken at first diagnosis, before treatment began.

This clonotype was seen more than once but under ten times. Patients were excluded for uncontrolled infection, other autoimmune disease, pregnancy or lactation. The CDR3 consists of 14 residues. The junction had 9 bases not matched to a gene; V was cut back by 9 bases and J by 4 bases. In germline, CDR1 is SGHNT, CDR2 YYREEE (reference sequence). It was RNA transcripts that yielded the amplified TCR beta CDR3 regions. Carried out on the TCR CDR3, a first-round RT-PCR used the HTBI primer set. TCRdb reprocessed the multiplex PCR reads with MiXCR, giving one entry per CDR3 protein. The data show some 530,000 distinct CDR3 sequences, 22% seen once.

The chain uses TRBV5-4 and TRBJ2-1; 8 bases fit TRBD1. The sequencing sample was made of blood. The TCR comes from a woman in her sixties or seventies with Graves' ophthalmopathy. The chain's CDR3 is CATSTGGKYNEQFF. Here the CDR3 DNA reads TGTGCCACTTCAACAGGGGGTAAATACAATGAGCAGTTCTTC.